Below, 14 T cell receptor beta chains from the same sample are listed, as sequenced in a study of Ad26.COV2.S vaccination and SARS-CoV-2 variants. Treatment given: 19 received Ad26.COV2.S at low or high dose, single or two shots; roughly five received placebo; per-sample allocation not given. Collection of samples fell on day 63 after the first vaccine or placebo injection. Assay: immunoSEQ multiplex PCR; the TCRdb copy retains only in-frame clones and omits some. The data show about 390,000 clones, roughly nine tenths seen once. The source material was peripheral blood, sampled in a trial of Ad26.COV2.S vaccine versus placebo. These receptor sequences come from a person between 18 and 65 years old who received the Ad26.COV2.S COVID-19 vaccine or a placebo.

This clone came up once. The chain joins TRBV12-3 or TRBV12-4 to TRBJ2-7; possibly TRBD2 for D (5 bases). V was trimmed by 1 base and J by 2 bases, leaving 6 bases between them. The CDR3 sequence is 13 residues long. CDR3 coding DNA: TGTGCCAGCAGTTTAGACGGGACCTACGAGCAGTACTTC. Its translation is CASSLDGTYEQYF.

This chain joins TRBV12-3 or TRBV12-4 and TRBJ1-2; D gene unclear. The germline V and J ends were trimmed by 4 bases and 4 bases, with 10 bases remaining between them. The length of the CDR3 is 13 residues. CDR3 protein: CASSYDVPYGYTF. The CDR3 coding sequence is TGTGCCAGCAGTTACGACGTACCCTATGGCTACACCTTC.

The genes are TRBV5-1 and TRBJ1-1; D unresolved. CDR3 length: 14 residues. The V end lost 4 bases, the J end lost 1 base, and 11 bases lay between the germline ends. Per germline, CDR1 SGHRS and CDR2 YFSETQ. CDR3 nucleotide sequence: TGCGCCAGCAGCCGGTCACAGCCGAACACTGAAGCTTTCTTT. The encoded protein is CASSRSQPNTEAFF.

The V call is TRBV19, the J call TRBJ1-5; TRBD1 agrees at 7 bases. Germline V gene data show CDR1 as LNHDA and CDR2 as SQIVND (reference sequence). The trim removed 5 bases at V and 3 bases at J, leaving 7 bases unmatched. The CDR3 has 15 amino acids. The CDR3 reads CASSSQGIYNQPQHF. The CDR3 region has the DNA TGTGCCAGTAGTTCACAGGGGATTTACAATCAGCCCCAGCATTTT.

The gene calls are TRBV5-5 and TRBJ1-1, with no clear D. Germline CDR1 is SGHKS and CDR2 is YYEKEE (reference sequence). V was pared by 3 bases and J by 10 bases, with 16 bases between. The CDR3 loop spans 13 amino acids. As DNA, the CDR3 is TGTGCCAGCAGCTGGGATGGAGCCGTGGGAGCTTTCTTT. Translating it yields CASSWDGAVGAFF.

The V call is TRBV29-1, the J call TRBJ2-1; 9 bases fit TRBD1. V lost 7 bases, J lost 10 bases, and 14 bases stayed unmatched. Per the germline V gene, CDR1 is SQVTM and CDR2 is ANQGSEA. The CDR3 length is 14 residues. The CDR3 sequence is CSDLQGADNYEQFF. The CDR3 nucleotides are TGCAGCGACCTACAGGGGGCAGATAATTACGAGCAGTTCTTC.

The chain recombines TRBV11-2 with TRBJ1-6; D gene unclear. V shed 0 bases and J shed 10 bases, with 19 bases lying between them. The germline gives CDR1 SGHAT, CDR2 FQNNGV. The CDR3 length is 17 residues. The CDR3 sequence is CASSLDGGRRQESPLHF. For the CDR3, the DNA is TGTGCCAGCAGCTTAGATGGTGGACGACGCCAGGAATCACCCCTCCACTTT.

The J gene is TRBJ2-1, the V gene TRBV2; a weak D match, TRBD1 (5 bases). Looked up from germline, CDR1 is SNHLY and CDR2 is FYNNEI. The CDR3 sequence is 14 residues long. V was clipped by 6 bases and J by 1 base, with 10 bases between them. The CDR3 DNA reads TGTGCCAGCAGACAGGTAGGGTCCTACAATGAGCAGTTCTTC. This encodes CASRQVGSYNEQFF.

The chain uses TRBV11-2 and TRBJ2-7; perhaps TRBD2 as D (6 bases). CDR3 size: 12 residues. V was cut by 5 bases and J by 3 bases, with 8 bases left in between. Germline CDR1 and CDR2: SGHAT and FQNNGV. The CDR3 reads CASSVGLYEQYF. DNA of the CDR3: TGTGCCAGCAGCGTGGGACTCTACGAGCAGTACTTC.

The chain is built from TRBV5-8 and TRBJ2-7; TRBD2 agrees at 9 bases. J gave up 4 bases and V 10 bases, and 12 bases lay outside the gene matches. The CDR3 is 14 residues long. The V gene's germline CDR1 is SGHTS and CDR2 YDEGEE. The CDR3 sequence: CAEKNGTSGYEQYF. The CDR3 DNA follows: TGTGCCGAAAAGAATGGCACTAGCGGGTACGAGCAGTACTTC.

This clone appeared once. V gene TRBV7-9 combines with J gene TRBJ1-1; 8 bases match TRBD1. CDR3 size: 14 residues. Trimming cost V 5 bases and J 4 bases; bases outside gene matches: 6. Per the germline V gene, CDR1 is SEHNR and CDR2 is FQNEAQ (reference sequence). Here the CDR3 reads CASSEQGVVTEAFF. The CDR3 nucleotides are TGTGCCAGCAGCGAACAGGGGGTAGTCACTGAAGCTTTCTTT.

The chain is built from TRBV5-1 and TRBJ1-6; no reliable D call. In germline, CDR1 is SGHRS, CDR2 YFSETQ. Trimming stripped 4 bases from V and 7 bases from J, with 12 bases between. The CDR3 is 14 amino acids. In DNA form, the CDR3 reads TGCGCCAGCAGCGAGGACGGGCAGAATTCACCCCTCCACTTT. This encodes CASSEDGQNSPLHF.

The rearrangement uses TRBV24-1 and TRBJ2-6; no clear D gene. Germline CDR1 KGHDR, CDR2 SFDVKD. Trimming took off 4 bases at V and 0 bases at J, with 12 bases between the two ends. The CDR3 spans 17 residues. As DNA, the CDR3 is TGTGCCACCAGTGACTCCGGACGGCCCTCTGGGGCCAACGTCCTGACTTTC. Protein product: CATSDSGRPSGANVLTF.

The gene calls are TRBV5-6 and TRBJ1-3; TRBD1 is a possible D gene (6 bases). With 4 bases removed from V and 8 bases from J, the gap between germline ends came to 13 bases. The CDR3 has 13 amino acids. Germline V gene lookup returns CDR1 SGHDT and CDR2 YYEEEE. The CDR3 DNA follows: TGTGCCAGCAGCGTTTGGAAGGGGGACACCATATATTTT. Protein product: CASSVWKGDTIYF.